A selection of T cell receptor beta chains follows, all from one sample in a study of T-cell reconstitution after alpha-beta-depleted transplantation in children. Each CDR3 protein is one row after TCRdb ran MiXCR on the PCR reads. This sample has hundreds of thousands of distinct CDR3 sequences, with around 17% found just once. Material: PBMCs from the stem cell graft donor, obtained from the stem cell graft. The receptors stem from a human donor who donated a stem cell graft to a child with acute myeloid leukemia. CDR3s include the opening cysteine and the closing phenylalanine or tryptophan. Each record gives: CDR3 length, V gene, D gene, J gene, clone size, CDR3 protein, CDR3 DNA. A D gene is named only where the DNA matches it firmly. The size entry is marked missing in some rows and otherwise reads once, few, many or a size class.

CDR3 length: 14
V gene: TRBV28
D gene: .
J gene: TRBJ1-2
clone size: .
CDR3 protein: CASSLETDSYGYTF
CDR3 DNA: TGTGCCAGCAGTCTCGAGACAGACTCTTATGGCTACACCTTC

CDR3 length: 13
V gene: TRBV29-1
D gene: .
J gene: TRBJ1-1
clone size: many
CDR3 protein: CSVEKGGDTEAFF
CDR3 DNA: TGCAGCGTTGAAAAAGGGGGAGACACTGAAGCTTTCTTT

CDR3 length: 15
V gene: TRBV5-1
D gene: TRBD1
J gene: TRBJ2-3
clone size: few
CDR3 protein: CASSFTGTGTDTQYF
CDR3 DNA: TGCGCCAGCAGCTTCACCGGGACAGGAACAGATACGCAGTATTTT

CDR3 length: 13
V gene: TRBV6-1
D gene: .
J gene: TRBJ1-2
clone size: .
CDR3 protein: CASTEARNYGYTF
CDR3 DNA: TGTGCCAGCACGGAGGCCCGAAACTATGGCTACACCTTC

CDR3 length: 15
V gene: TRBV15
D gene: .
J gene: TRBJ2-5
clone size: few
CDR3 protein: CATSRDPGFEETQYF
CDR3 DNA: TGTGCCACCAGCAGAGATCCGGGGTTCGAAGAGACCCAGTACTTC

CDR3 length: 15
V gene: TRBV20-1
D gene: .
J gene: TRBJ2-3
clone size: many
CDR3 protein: CSAPLRDRLTDTQYF
CDR3 DNA: TGCAGTGCTCCCCTACGAGACAGGCTCACAGATACGCAGTATTTT

CDR3 length: 14
V gene: TRBV5-1
D gene: .
J gene: TRBJ1-1
clone size: .
CDR3 protein: CASSLEAENTEAFF
CDR3 DNA: TGCGCCAGCAGCTTGGAGGCAGAGAACACTGAAGCTTTCTTT

CDR3 length: 11
V gene: TRBV6-2/TRBV6-3
D gene: .
J gene: TRBJ1-1
clone size: few
CDR3 protein: CATFGGREAFF
CDR3 DNA: TGTGCCACCTTTGGGGGTAGAGAAGCTTTCTTT

CDR3 length: 15
V gene: TRBV7-2
D gene: TRBD2
J gene: TRBJ2-3
clone size: few
CDR3 protein: CASSLDVSGVDTQYF
CDR3 DNA: TGTGCCAGCAGCTTAGATGTTAGCGGGGTAGATACGCAGTATTTT

CDR3 length: 11
V gene: TRBV12-3/TRBV12-4
D gene: .
J gene: TRBJ2-1
clone size: .
CDR3 protein: CASRIDREVFF
CDR3 DNA: TGTGCCAGCAGGATAGACAGGGAGGTGTTCTTC

CDR3 length: 18
V gene: TRBV7-6
D gene: TRBD2
J gene: TRBJ2-3
clone size: few
CDR3 protein: CASSLAAAASGFTDTQYF
CDR3 DNA: TGTGCCAGCAGCTTAGCGGCTGCGGCTAGCGGGTTCACAGATACGCAGTATTTT

CDR3 length: 14
V gene: TRBV20-1
D gene: .
J gene: TRBJ1-3
clone size: many
CDR3 protein: CSAYRQSSGNTIYF
CDR3 DNA: TGCAGTGCCTACAGACAGTCCTCTGGAAACACCATATATTTT

CDR3 length: 17
V gene: TRBV20-1
D gene: .
J gene: TRBJ1-3
clone size: many
CDR3 protein: CSARGPPREISGNTIYF
CDR3 DNA: TGCAGTGCTAGAGGCCCACCTCGGGAGATCTCTGGAAACACCATATATTTT

CDR3 length: 12
V gene: TRBV7-9
D gene: .
J gene: TRBJ2-7
clone size: .
CDR3 protein: CASSLRGLEQYF
CDR3 DNA: TGTGCCAGCAGCTTAAGGGGACTCGAGCAGTACTTC

CDR3 length: 14
V gene: TRBV6-5
D gene: .
J gene: TRBJ2-3
clone size: many
CDR3 protein: CASSFSGHGDTQYF
CDR3 DNA: TGTGCCAGCAGTTTTAGCGGCCATGGAGATACGCAGTATTTT

CDR3 length: 14
V gene: TRBV7-9
D gene: .
J gene: TRBJ2-1
clone size: once
CDR3 protein: CASSDYFSYNEQFF
CDR3 DNA: TGTGCCAGCAGTGACTATTTCAGCTACAATGAGCAGTTCTTC

CDR3 length: 16
V gene: TRBV6-1
D gene: TRBD1
J gene: TRBJ2-1
clone size: .
CDR3 protein: CASSGIGGQGQDEQFF
CDR3 DNA: TGTGCCAGCAGTGGAATTGGGGGACAGGGGCAGGATGAGCAGTTCTTC

CDR3 length: 16
V gene: TRBV6-5
D gene: TRBD2
J gene: TRBJ2-3
clone size: many
CDR3 protein: CASSYRSGASTDTQYF
CDR3 DNA: TGTGCCAGCAGTTACCGGAGCGGGGCTAGCACAGATACGCAGTATTTT

CDR3 length: 16
V gene: TRBV7-9
D gene: .
J gene: TRBJ2-1
clone size: few
CDR3 protein: CASSPKGGSSYNEQFF
CDR3 DNA: TGTGCCAGCAGTCCAAAGGGGGGAAGCTCCTACAATGAGCAGTTCTTC

CDR3 length: 15
V gene: TRBV18
D gene: .
J gene: TRBJ2-5
clone size: .
CDR3 protein: CASSPSRGGKETQYF
CDR3 DNA: TGTGCCAGCTCACCCTCCAGAGGGGGGAAAGAGACCCAGTACTTC

CDR3 length: 15
V gene: TRBV28
D gene: .
J gene: TRBJ2-2
clone size: .
CDR3 protein: CASSFDGPNTGELFF
CDR3 DNA: TGTGCCAGCAGTTTTGACGGACCAAACACCGGGGAGCTGTTTTTT

CDR3 length: 18
V gene: TRBV25-1
D gene: .
J gene: TRBJ1-2
clone size: few
CDR3 protein: CASSEFFSEAGATRGYTF
CDR3 DNA: TGTGCCAGCAGTGAATTTTTTTCCGAAGCGGGGGCGACTAGAGGCTACACCTTC

CDR3 length: 15
V gene: TRBV7-3
D gene: TRBD1
J gene: TRBJ1-6
clone size: .
CDR3 protein: CASSSGQGYNSPLHF
CDR3 DNA: TGTGCCAGCAGCTCAGGACAGGGCTATAATTCACCCCTCCACTTT

CDR3 length: 15
V gene: TRBV20-1
D gene: .
J gene: TRBJ2-1
clone size: many
CDR3 protein: CSARDQRGAGGEQFF
CDR3 DNA: TGCAGTGCTAGAGATCAGAGGGGGGCGGGCGGGGAGCAGTTCTTC

CDR3 length: 13
V gene: TRBV7-8
D gene: .
J gene: TRBJ2-1
clone size: .
CDR3 protein: CANVRVGANEQFF
CDR3 DNA: TGTGCCAACGTTAGAGTAGGGGCGAATGAGCAGTTCTTC

CDR3 length: 14
V gene: TRBV7-6
D gene: .
J gene: TRBJ2-5
clone size: .
CDR3 protein: CASSLRTTVETQYF
CDR3 DNA: TGTGCCAGCAGCCTTAGGACCACTGTAGAGACCCAGTACTTC

CDR3 length: 12
V gene: TRBV29-1
D gene: .
J gene: TRBJ2-5
clone size: few
CDR3 protein: CSVVGFRETQYF
CDR3 DNA: TGCAGCGTTGTCGGTTTTCGGGAGACCCAGTACTTC

CDR3 length: 14
V gene: TRBV5-6
D gene: TRBD1
J gene: TRBJ1-2
clone size: many
CDR3 protein: CASSGVDREVGYTF
CDR3 DNA: TGTGCCAGCAGCGGGGTGGACAGGGAGGTCGGCTACACCTTC

CDR3 length: 15
V gene: TRBV9
D gene: TRBD2
J gene: TRBJ2-5
clone size: many
CDR3 protein: CASSVAPSGGETQYF
CDR3 DNA: TGTGCCAGCAGCGTAGCCCCTAGCGGGGGAGAGACCCAGTACTTC

CDR3 length: 13
V gene: TRBV3-1
D gene: .
J gene: TRBJ2-7
clone size: once
CDR3 protein: CASSQDNTYEQYF
CDR3 DNA: TGTGCCAGCAGCCAAGATAATACCTACGAGCAGTACTTC

CDR3 length: 14
V gene: TRBV2
D gene: .
J gene: TRBJ1-5
clone size: .
CDR3 protein: CASSEFGSNQPQHF
CDR3 DNA: TGTGCCAGCAGTGAGTTTGGGTCCAATCAGCCCCAGCATTTT

CDR3 length: 13
V gene: TRBV29-1
D gene: .
J gene: TRBJ1-2
clone size: many
CDR3 protein: CSVEDRRVGGYTF
CDR3 DNA: TGCAGCGTTGAAGATCGGAGGGTCGGAGGCTACACCTTC

CDR3 length: 21
V gene: TRBV11-1
D gene: TRBD2
J gene: TRBJ2-1
clone size: .
CDR3 protein: CASSITQGLTSGGTSYNEQFF
CDR3 DNA: TGTGCCAGCAGCATCACCCAGGGCCTTACTAGCGGGGGTACCTCCTACAATGAGCAGTTCTTC

CDR3 length: 12
V gene: TRBV6-5
D gene: .
J gene: TRBJ2-7
clone size: many
CDR3 protein: CASRDTFYEQYF
CDR3 DNA: TGTGCCAGCAGGGATACATTCTACGAGCAGTACTTC

CDR3 length: 13
V gene: TRBV5-1
D gene: .
J gene: TRBJ1-1
clone size: many
CDR3 protein: CASSLGRDTEAFF
CDR3 DNA: TGTGCCAGCAGCTTAGGGCGAGACACTGAAGCTTTCTTT

CDR3 length: 14
V gene: TRBV7-2
D gene: .
J gene: TRBJ1-4
clone size: .
CDR3 protein: CASSLAVPPEKLFF
CDR3 DNA: TGTGCCAGCAGCTTAGCAGTGCCCCCTGAAAAACTGTTTTTT

CDR3 length: 17
V gene: TRBV10-3
D gene: TRBD1
J gene: TRBJ2-7
clone size: many
CDR3 protein: CAIRGGIPGQGSGEQYF
CDR3 DNA: TGTGCCATCAGGGGGGGGATCCCGGGACAGGGTTCGGGCGAGCAGTACTTC

CDR3 length: 13
V gene: TRBV25-1
D gene: .
J gene: TRBJ2-3
clone size: many
CDR3 protein: CASSEWAADTQYF
CDR3 DNA: TGTGCCAGCAGTGAATGGGCTGCAGATACGCAGTATTTT

CDR3 length: 18
V gene: TRBV11-1
D gene: .
J gene: TRBJ2-6
clone size: .
CDR3 protein: CASSLHGQRYSGANVLTF
CDR3 DNA: TGTGCCAGCAGCTTACACGGACAGCGTTACTCTGGGGCCAACGTCCTGACTTTC

CDR3 length: 16
V gene: TRBV6-1
D gene: .
J gene: TRBJ2-3
clone size: .
CDR3 protein: CASSPEPRARPDTQYF
CDR3 DNA: TGTGCCAGCAGTCCTGAGCCCCGGGCCCGCCCAGATACGCAGTATTTT

CDR3 length: 15
V gene: TRBV29-1
D gene: TRBD1
J gene: TRBJ1-2
clone size: .
CDR3 protein: CSVSTQEGQNYGYTF
CDR3 DNA: TGCAGCGTTTCCACCCAGGAGGGACAGAATTATGGCTACACCTTC

CDR3 length: 15
V gene: TRBV4-2
D gene: .
J gene: TRBJ2-2
clone size: many
CDR3 protein: CASSQGQTNTGELFF
CDR3 DNA: TGTGCCAGCAGCCAAGGACAGACCAACACCGGGGAGCTGTTTTTT

CDR3 length: 14
V gene: TRBV12-3/TRBV12-4
D gene: .
J gene: TRBJ1-4
clone size: .
CDR3 protein: CASSYGPGEEKLFF
CDR3 DNA: TGTGCCAGCAGTTACGGACCGGGAGAAGAAAAACTGTTTTTT

CDR3 length: 15
V gene: TRBV7-2
D gene: .
J gene: TRBJ2-4
clone size: .
CDR3 protein: CASSQQTAGPNIQYF
CDR3 DNA: TGTGCCAGCAGCCAACAGACTGCGGGGCCAAACATTCAGTACTTC

CDR3 length: 12
V gene: TRBV29-1
D gene: .
J gene: TRBJ2-3
clone size: many
CDR3 protein: CSVEHSTDTQYF
CDR3 DNA: TGCAGCGTTGAGCACAGCACAGATACGCAGTATTTT

CDR3 length: 17
V gene: TRBV20-1
D gene: TRBD2
J gene: TRBJ2-3
clone size: many
CDR3 protein: CSGGSSGGQISTDTQYF
CDR3 DNA: TGCAGTGGTGGGTCTAGCGGGGGCCAGATTAGCACAGATACGCAGTATTTT

CDR3 length: 17
V gene: TRBV18
D gene: .
J gene: TRBJ2-2
clone size: .
CDR3 protein: CASSLAPGLQNTGELFF
CDR3 DNA: TGTGCCAGCTCCTTGGCCCCGGGACTCCAGAACACCGGGGAGCTGTTTTTT

CDR3 length: 14
V gene: TRBV3-1
D gene: .
J gene: TRBJ1-2
clone size: .
CDR3 protein: CASSQDDLNYGYTF
CDR3 DNA: TGTGCCAGCAGCCAAGACGACCTTAACTATGGCTACACCTTC

CDR3 length: 16
V gene: TRBV12-3/TRBV12-4
D gene: TRBD2
J gene: TRBJ2-5
clone size: .
CDR3 protein: CASSETSGGAQETQYF
CDR3 DNA: TGTGCCAGCAGTGAGACTAGCGGGGGAGCCCAAGAGACCCAGTACTTC

CDR3 length: 16
V gene: TRBV4-3
D gene: TRBD1
J gene: TRBJ2-7
clone size: many
CDR3 protein: CASSQGQGLPSYEQYF
CDR3 DNA: TGCGCCAGCAGCCAAGGACAGGGCCTTCCTTCCTACGAGCAGTACTTC

CDR3 length: 12
V gene: TRBV13
D gene: .
J gene: TRBJ2-1
clone size: many
CDR3 protein: CASSFYLNEQFF
CDR3 DNA: TGTGCCAGCAGCTTTTACTTGAATGAGCAGTTCTTC

CDR3 length: 15
V gene: TRBV12-3/TRBV12-4
D gene: TRBD1
J gene: TRBJ1-2
clone size: .
CDR3 protein: CASRGRGQGNYGYTF
CDR3 DNA: TGTGCCAGCAGGGGCCGGGGACAGGGGAACTATGGCTACACCTTC